This is a list of T cell receptor beta chains from one sample in a study of cytomegalovirus exposure and HLA in healthy donors. Assay used: immunoSEQ multiplex PCR; TCRdb lists only in-frame clones, some missing. Of 150,000 to 200,000 clones listed, just under 80% are singletons. Source material: PBMCs. The receptors shown here come from a woman in her forties or fifties in good health and CMV-seropositive. Each CDR3 is given with its conserved first and last residue. D genes are given only for firm matches. The size of a clone is reported for some rows only, either as once, few or many, or as a class for expanded clones.

clone_size | d_call | j_call | v_call | cdr3_aa | cdr3_nt
. | TRBD1 | TRBJ2-1 | TRBV4-1 | CASSQERGRGLDNEQFF | TGCGCCAGCAGCCAAGAACGGGGCAGGGGGCTGGACAATGAGCAGTTCTTC
. | TRBD1 | TRBJ1-1 | TRBV5-4 | CASSSAGGAGNTEAFF | TGTGCCAGCAGTTCAGCAGGGGGCGCGGGGAACACTGAAGCTTTCTTT
. | . | TRBJ1-1 | TRBV2 | CASIGEVNTEAFF | TGTGCCAGCATAGGCGAGGTGAACACTGAAGCTTTCTTT
. | . | TRBJ1-3 | TRBV9 | CASSVEGDGGSGNTIYF | TGTGCCAGCAGCGTAGAAGGGGATGGAGGGTCTGGAAACACCATATATTTT
. | TRBD1 | TRBJ1-5 | TRBV10-3 | CAIRGQGVNQPQHF | TGTGCCATCAGAGGACAGGGGGTGAATCAGCCCCAGCATTTT
. | . | TRBJ1-4 | TRBV11-2 | CASSTPGKLFF | TGTGCCAGCAGTACCCCAGGAAAACTGTTTTTT
. | . | TRBJ1-1 | TRBV4-1 | CASSQEKQVNTEAFF | TGCGCCAGCAGCCAAGAGAAACAGGTGAACACTGAAGCTTTCTTT
. | . | TRBJ1-5 | TRBV19 | CASSIGGVLGNQPQHF | TGTGCCAGTAGTATAGGGGGGGTTTTGGGCAATCAGCCCCAGCATTTT
. | TRBD1 | TRBJ2-5 | TRBV12-5 | CASGLGGTGQETQYF | TGTGCTAGTGGTTTGGGCGGGACAGGCCAAGAGACCCAGTACTTC
. | TRBD2 | TRBJ2-5 | TRBV7-9 | CASSHLAGEETQYF | TGTGCCAGCAGCCATCTAGCGGGGGAAGAGACCCAGTACTTC
. | . | TRBJ1-1 | TRBV21-1 | CASSKAGGDRSATEAFF | TGTGCCAGCAGCAAAGCTGGAGGGGACCGTTCGGCCACTGAAGCTTTCTTT
. | TRBD1 | TRBJ1-3 | TRBV5-4 | CASSLEPGQSGNTIYF | TGTGCCAGCAGCTTGGAGCCGGGACAGTCTGGAAACACCATATATTTT
. | . | TRBJ2-3 | TRBV11-2 | CASSLVPYTDTQYF | TGTGCCAGCAGCTTAGTTCCGTACACAGATACGCAGTATTTT
once | TRBD2 | TRBJ2-3 | TRBV28 | CASSFQTGGADTQYF | TGTGCCAGCAGTTTTCAAACGGGGGGGGCAGATACGCAGTATTTT
. | TRBD1 | TRBJ2-5 | TRBV6-6 | CASSYSDRGRVQYF | TGTGCCAGCAGTTACTCAGACAGGGGGCGTGTGCAGTACTTC
. | . | TRBJ1-1 | TRBV4-1 | CASSQGPRDEVEAFF | TGCGCCAGCAGCCAAGGTCCGAGGGATGAGGTTGAAGCTTTCTTT
. | . | TRBJ1-2 | TRBV5-6 | CASSPTTASLDYGYTF | TGTGCCAGCAGCCCGACGACAGCCTCCCTTGACTATGGCTACACCTTC
. | TRBD1 | TRBJ2-1 | TRBV19 | CASSPGTAHNEQFF | TGTGCCAGTAGCCCCGGGACAGCCCACAATGAGCAGTTCTTC
few | . | TRBJ2-6 | TRBV5-8 | CASSLHFSGANVLTF | TGTGCCAGCAGCTTGCACTTCTCTGGGGCCAACGTCCTGACTTTC
. | TRBD1 | TRBJ1-5 | TRBV5-6 | CASSLLTGGGDGQPQHF | TGTGCCAGCAGCTTACTTACAGGGGGCGGGGATGGTCAGCCCCAGCATTTT
. | TRBD1 | TRBJ1-2 | TRBV5-1 | CASSLGTADGYTF | TGCGCCAGCAGCCTTGGGACAGCGGATGGCTACACCTTC
few | TRBD1 | TRBJ1-1 | TRBV6-1 | CASSMTGGTEAFF | TGTGCCAGCAGTATGACAGGGGGCACTGAAGCTTTCTTT
. | . | TRBJ1-1 | TRBV6-1 | CASSEIRGRGTEAFF | TGTGCCAGCAGTGAAATCAGGGGCAGAGGCACTGAAGCTTTCTTT
. | . | TRBJ2-6 | TRBV6-6 | CAIESGANVLTF | TGTGCCATAGAGTCCGGGGCCAACGTCCTGACTTTC
. | . | TRBJ1-3 | TRBV30 | CAWRQATFGNTIYF | TGTGCCTGGAGGCAAGCCACCTTCGGAAACACCATATATTTT
. | . | TRBJ2-7 | TRBV11-1 | CASSDPWSSYEQYF | TGTGCCAGCAGCGACCCGTGGAGCTCCTACGAGCAGTACTTC
. | . | TRBJ1-2 | TRBV5-4 | CASSLDTGSGYTF | TGTGCCAGCAGCTTGGATACAGGGAGTGGCTACACCTTC
. | . | TRBJ2-4 | TRBV19 | CASSRAGLAKNIQYF | TGTGCCAGTAGTAGGGCAGGTTTAGCCAAAAACATTCAGTACTTC
. | . | TRBJ1-5 | TRBV7-9 | CSSSLGAPDLGPQHF | TGTTCCAGCAGCTTAGGTGCCCCCGATCTAGGTCCCCAGCATTTT
. | . | TRBJ1-6 | TRBV30 | CAWTQGLIGSPLHF | TGTGCCTGGACCCAGGGATTGATCGGATCACCCCTCCACTTT
. | . | TRBJ2-7 | TRBV1 | CTSSPYRLAGGVYEQYF | TGCACCAGCAGCCCCTACAGACTAGCGGGGGGGGTCTACGAGCAGTACTTC
. | . | TRBJ2-6 | TRBV6-1 | CASSDRYSGANVLTF | TGTGCCAGCAGTGACCGGTACTCTGGGGCCAACGTCCTGACTTTC
few | TRBD1 | TRBJ2-7 | TRBV5-4 | CASSAGQGRNYEQYF | TGTGCCAGCAGCGCGGGACAGGGCAGAAACTACGAGCAGTACTTC
. | . | TRBJ2-1 | TRBV10-3 | CAITGGSLGNEQFF | TGTGCCATCACCGGCGGGTCACTTGGCAATGAGCAGTTCTTC
. | . | TRBJ1-1 | TRBV4-1 | CASSQDRRDTEAFF | TGCGCCAGCAGCCAAGATAGGAGGGACACTGAAGCTTTCTTT
. | TRBD1 | TRBJ1-2 | TRBV6-1 | CASSLETGNYGYTF | TGTGCCAGCAGTCTGGAGACAGGGAACTATGGCTACACCTTC
. | TRBD1 | TRBJ2-7 | TRBV11-2 | CASSILTDRVGEQYF | TGTGCCAGCAGCATACTGACGGACAGGGTAGGCGAGCAGTACTTC
. | TRBD2 | TRBJ2-3 | TRBV7-9 | CASSRLAGGSDTQYF | TGTGCCAGCAGCCGACTAGCGGGGGGATCAGATACGCAGTATTTT
once | . | TRBJ2-7 | TRBV5-4 | CASSLIQGTYEQYF | TGTGCCAGCAGCTTGATCCAGGGGACCTACGAGCAGTACTTC
. | . | TRBJ2-7 | TRBV7-2 | CASSYGNEQYF | TGTGCCAGCAGCTACGGGAACGAGCAGTACTTC
. | . | TRBJ1-1 | TRBV5-1 | CASSLARDYTEAFF | TGCGCCAGCAGCTTGGCCAGGGACTACACTGAAGCTTTCTTT
once | TRBD1 | TRBJ2-5 | TRBV5-6 | CASSLAGQTREGTQYF | TGTGCCAGCAGCTTGGCGGGACAGACAAGAGAAGGGACCCAGTACTTC
. | . | TRBJ2-7 | TRBV6-5 | CASSYSHWTFSYEQYF | TGTGCCAGCAGTTACTCGCATTGGACATTTTCCTACGAGCAGTACTTC
. | . | TRBJ1-1 | TRBV7-8 | CASMAHGGTEAFF | TGTGCCAGCATGGCACACGGGGGCACTGAAGCTTTCTTT
once | TRBD1 | TRBJ1-6 | TRBV2 | CASSWGQDNSPLHF | TGTGCCAGCAGTTGGGGACAGGATAATTCACCCCTCCACTTT
few | . | TRBJ1-2 | TRBV4-2 | CASSQDRPGRIYGYTF | TGTGCCAGCAGCCAAGATCGGCCAGGGCGGATCTATGGCTACACCTTC
. | . | TRBJ2-1 | TRBV19 | CASRTDRPLNEQFF | TGTGCCAGTAGGACAGACCGACCTCTAAATGAGCAGTTCTTC
. | . | TRBJ1-2 | TRBV5-1 | CASSVFGDSGYTF | TGCGCCAGCAGTGTATTTGGAGACAGCGGCTACACCTTC
. | . | TRBJ1-2 | TRBV7-7 | CASSPMGPGDGYTF | TGTGCCAGCAGCCCAATGGGCCCGGGGGATGGCTACACCTTC
. | . | TRBJ1-2 | TRBV5-1 | CASSADRSWYGYTF | TGCGCCAGCAGCGCCGACAGGTCTTGGTATGGCTACACCTTC
. | . | TRBJ2-2 | TRBV6-5 | CASSLLDRTGELFF | TGTGCCAGCAGCCTTCTAGACAGAACCGGGGAGCTGTTTTTT
. | . | TRBJ2-5 | TRBV30 | CAWSPGGLGEETQYF | TGTGCCTGGAGTCCGGGGGGCCTGGGGGAAGAGACCCAGTACTTC
. | . | TRBJ2-2 | TRBV7-9 | CASSWVQRSPGELFF | TGTGCCAGCAGCTGGGTCCAAAGGAGCCCCGGGGAGCTGTTTTTT
. | TRBD1 | TRBJ2-7 | TRBV5-4 | CASSSGTGTYEQYF | TGTGCCAGCAGCTCCGGGACAGGGACCTACGAGCAGTACTTC
. | . | TRBJ2-7 | TRBV11-2 | CASSPVNRRGTYEQYF | TGTGCCAGCAGCCCGGTAAATAGGAGAGGGACCTACGAGCAGTACTTC
once | . | TRBJ2-7 | TRBV2 | CASSEAPDEQVISYEQYF | TGTGCCAGCAGTGAAGCGCCTGATGAACAGGTAATCTCCTACGAGCAGTACTTC